Given below is one TCR beta chain in context. The data belong to a study of blood T cell repertoires in COVID-19. Germline assignment: CDR1 SGHKS and CDR2 YYEKEE (reference sequence). V lost 1 base and J lost 4; bases outside the gene matches: 4. This CDR3 region has 14 residues. The assay was immunoSEQ multiplex PCR, and TCRdb's table has in-frame clones only and misses some. The sample lists approximately 470,000 clones; about 85% were seen once. The chain carries TRBV5-5 and TRBJ2-5; TRBD2 matches at 7 bases. Sequencing used PBMCs or T cells enriched from blood (not recorded which). This sequence originates from a woman younger than 35 who had recovered from COVID-19. CDR3 in DNA: TGTGCCAGCAGCTTGCATCCGGGAGGAGAGACCCAGTACTTC. Translated, it gives CASSLHPGGETQYF.